The rows below give T cell receptor beta chains drawn from one sample of a study of OX40 agonist ivuxolimab in advanced cancers. The repertoire was sequenced with immunoSEQ multiplex PCR; TCRdb's copy has only in-frame clones and lacks some. Of 60,000 to 70,000 clones listed, around 86% are singletons. Sequences were derived from CD4+ or CD8+ T cells sorted from blood, sampled in a trial of the OX40 agonist ivuxolimab. These receptors originate from an adult with an advanced solid tumor such as melanoma, head and neck, liver or kidney cancer. CDR3s include the opening cysteine and the closing phenylalanine or tryptophan. A D gene is named only where the DNA matches it firmly. Clone size, where shown, is once, few, many, or a class for clones that have expanded.

TRBJ2-7	NA	TRBV4-2	NA	CASSQDRDYEQYF	TGTGCCAGCAGCCAAGATCGGGACTACGAGCAGTACTTC
TRBJ2-3	NA	TRBV4-3	NA	CASSQGSGTPSTQYF	TGCGCCAGCAGCCAGGGTAGCGGTACCCCGTCTACGCAGTATTTT
TRBJ2-6	once	TRBV27	TRBD1	CASSSRDRAYSGANVLTF	TGTGCCAGCAGTTCACGGGACAGGGCCTACTCTGGGGCCAACGTCCTGACTTTC
TRBJ2-7	NA	TRBV6-5	TRBD2	CASSPSGREYEQYF	TGTGCCAGCAGCCCATCCGGGCGGGAGTACGAGCAGTACTTC
TRBJ2-7	NA	TRBV28	NA	CASSLAGREQYF	TGTGCCAGCAGTTTGGCGGGCCGCGAGCAGTACTTC
TRBJ1-4	NA	TRBV11-3	NA	CASSTTGSEKLFF	TGTGCCAGCAGTACTACCGGGAGTGAAAAACTGTTTTTT
TRBJ2-4	NA	TRBV19	NA	CASSPAVAKNIQYF	TGTGCCAGTAGCCCAGCGGTAGCCAAAAACATTCAGTACTTC
TRBJ2-7	NA	TRBV25-1	NA	CASSGTALGREQYF	TGTGCCAGCAGTGGGACAGCCCTAGGTCGGGAGCAGTACTTC
TRBJ1-3	NA	TRBV28	TRBD1	CASFGQEKRNTIYF	TGTGCCAGCTTCGGACAGGAGAAGCGAAACACCATATATTTT
TRBJ2-3	NA	TRBV28	NA	CASSLGGVTNTQYF	TGTGCCAGCAGTTTAGGGGGCGTCACTAATACGCAGTATTTT
TRBJ2-3	NA	TRBV2	TRBD1	CASSPGTGVDTQYF	TGTGCCAGCAGTCCCGGGACAGGGGTAGATACGCAGTATTTT
TRBJ2-7	NA	TRBV30	TRBD2	CAWRTLAGMGQYEQYF	TGTGCCTGGAGAACCCTAGCGGGAATGGGGCAATACGAGCAGTACTTC
TRBJ2-3	once	TRBV9	NA	CASSVGTPSTDTQYF	TGTGCCAGCAGCGTAGGGACCCCTAGCACAGATACGCAGTATTTT
TRBJ2-5	once	TRBV7-2	NA	CASSLVGRGGETQYF	TGTGCCAGCAGCTTAGTCGGCAGGGGAGGGGAGACCCAGTACTTC
TRBJ2-1	NA	TRBV6-1	NA	CASQIRPNEQFF	TGTGCCAGCCAAATTAGACCGAATGAGCAGTTCTTC
TRBJ1-1	NA	TRBV18	NA	CASSPGQGMGNTEAFF	TGTGCCAGCTCACCCGGGCAGGGGATGGGGAACACTGAAGCTTTCTTT
TRBJ1-5	NA	TRBV30	NA	CAWSVGSNQPQHF	TGTGCCTGGAGTGTAGGTAGCAATCAGCCCCAGCATTTT
TRBJ2-2	NA	TRBV7-2	TRBD2	CASSLGSGRSTGELFF	TGTGCCAGCAGCTTAGGTAGCGGGAGGTCCACCGGGGAGCTGTTTTTT
TRBJ1-2	few	TRBV5-1	NA	CASSRGMGIPYGYTF	TGCGCCAGCAGCCGCGGGATGGGAATTCCCTATGGCTACACCTTC
TRBJ2-5	NA	TRBV7-9	TRBD2	CASGLAGGSQETQYF	TGTGCCAGCGGATTAGCGGGAGGGTCGCAAGAGACCCAGTACTTC
TRBJ2-7	once	TRBV5-4	NA	CASSLADGYEQYF	TGTGCCAGCAGCTTGGCGGACGGTTACGAGCAGTACTTC
TRBJ2-7	NA	TRBV7-2	NA	CASSLAISGHEQYF	TGTGCCAGCAGCTTAGCTATCTCAGGGCACGAGCAGTACTTC
TRBJ2-1	NA	TRBV2	NA	CASPRPTSNEQFF	TGTGCCAGCCCCAGGCCAACATCCAATGAGCAGTTCTTC
TRBJ1-2	NA	TRBV2	TRBD1	CASSQAPRGNYGYTF	TGTGCCAGCAGCCAAGCCCCCAGGGGGAACTATGGCTACACCTTC
TRBJ2-1	NA	TRBV6-1	TRBD1	CASSEMTGPSLNEQFF	TGTGCCAGCAGTGAGATGACAGGGCCTTCTCTCAATGAGCAGTTCTTC
TRBJ2-3	once	TRBV9	TRBD2	CASSVVAAGLAGDAVGTDTQYF	TGTGCCAGCAGCGTGGTAGCGGCGGGACTAGCGGGAGACGCGGTCGGCACAGATACGCAGTATTTT
TRBJ2-7	once	TRBV2	TRBD1	CASTTRDRGRVVYEQYF	TGTGCCAGCACCACACGGGACAGGGGGCGTGTTGTTTACGAGCAGTACTTC
TRBJ1-3	NA	TRBV7-9	NA	CASSSKTGLLSGNTIYF	TGTGCCAGCAGCTCCAAAACAGGGTTACTCTCTGGAAACACCATATATTTT
TRBJ2-7	NA	TRBV18	TRBD2	CASSPISLAEYEQYF	TGTGCCAGCTCACCAATTTCGCTAGCGGAGTACGAGCAGTACTTC
TRBJ1-1	NA	TRBV6-5	NA	CASNPQGRNTEAFF	TGTGCCAGCAACCCTCAGGGCCGGAACACTGAAGCTTTCTTT
TRBJ1-5	NA	TRBV6-6	NA	CASTTGNQPQHF	TGTGCCAGCACCACCGGCAATCAGCCCCAGCATTTT
TRBJ2-2	NA	TRBV9	TRBD2	CASSAKGTSAEFSRELFF	TGTGCCAGCAGCGCGAAGGGGACTAGCGCGGAGTTTTCCAGGGAGCTGTTTTTT
TRBJ1-2	NA	TRBV5-6	NA	CASSAGMTNYGYTF	TGTGCCAGCAGCGCCGGAATGACCAACTATGGCTACACCTTC
TRBJ1-1	NA	TRBV7-9	NA	CASSSPPPTARYSNTEAFF	TGTGCCAGCAGCTCCCCACCTCCGACAGCCCGCTATTCCAACACTGAAGCTTTCTTT
TRBJ2-7	NA	TRBV14	NA	CASSQGVGRTYEQYF	TGTGCCAGCAGCCAAGGAGTGGGCAGGACCTACGAGCAGTACTTC
TRBJ2-5	NA	TRBV27	NA	CASSFSGYQETQYF	TGTGCCAGCAGTTTCAGCGGGTATCAAGAGACCCAGTACTTC
TRBJ2-7	NA	TRBV6-1	TRBD2	CASRPTSSNTYEQYF	TGTGCCAGCAGACCGACTAGCTCCAACACCTACGAGCAGTACTTC
TRBJ2-5	few	TRBV11-2	NA	CASSRPGRRQETQYF	TGTGCCAGCAGCCGACCGGGACGCCGACAAGAGACCCAGTACTTC
TRBJ2-4	NA	TRBV6-1	NA	CASTSTLFQYF	TGTGCCAGCACTAGTACCTTATTTCAGTACTTC
TRBJ2-1	once	TRBV4-2	TRBD2	CASSQVAGGGLAGGNYNEQFF	TGTGCCAGCAGCCAAGTGGCTGGGGGGGGACTAGCGGGAGGGAATTACAATGAGCAGTTCTTC
TRBJ2-7	NA	TRBV19	NA	CASSKDRSYEQYF	TGTGCCAGTAGTAAGGACCGTTCCTACGAGCAGTACTTC
TRBJ2-1	NA	TRBV14	NA	CASSQDNYNEQFF	TGTGCCAGCAGCCAAGATAATTACAATGAGCAGTTCTTC
TRBJ1-2	NA	TRBV6-1	TRBD1	CASIGTGTTNYGYTF	TGTGCCAGCATAGGGACAGGGACTACTAACTATGGCTACACCTTC
TRBJ1-1	NA	TRBV28	NA	CASSLTGGNTEAFF	TGTGCCAGCAGTTTAACCGGCGGGAACACTGAAGCTTTCTTT
TRBJ2-7	few	TRBV10-3	NA	CAIRSSNEQYF	TGTGCCATCAGGAGTAGTAACGAGCAGTACTTC
TRBJ2-4	NA	TRBV7-6	NA	CASSLEPQVTRILAKNIQYF	TGTGCCAGCAGCTTAGAGCCGCAAGTCACGAGAATACTAGCCAAAAACATTCAGTACTTC
TRBJ1-2	NA	TRBV11-1	NA	CASSLLGGRDYGYTF	TGTGCCAGCAGCTTACTTGGAGGGAGAGACTATGGCTACACCTTC
TRBJ1-2	NA	TRBV6-4	NA	CASTAGTNYGYTF	TGTGCCAGCACCGCTGGGACGAACTATGGCTACACCTTC
TRBJ2-1	NA	TRBV29-1	NA	CSVEIDREGEQFF	TGCAGCGTTGAGATAGACAGGGAGGGTGAGCAGTTCTTC
TRBJ1-3	NA	TRBV6-5	NA	CASSLGGYSGNTIYF	TGTGCCAGCAGTTTAGGTGGTTACTCTGGAAACACCATATATTTT
TRBJ1-2	NA	TRBV4-2	NA	CASSQPIGGKDGAATANYGYTF	TGTGCCAGCAGCCAACCGATTGGGGGTAAGGACGGAGCGGCCACGGCTAACTATGGCTACACCTTC
TRBJ2-1	NA	TRBV5-1	TRBD2	CASTRTSGTDEQFF	TGCGCCAGCACCCGGACTAGCGGGACCGACGAGCAGTTCTTC
TRBJ1-2	NA	TRBV19	NA	CASSIKTGDYGYTF	TGTGCCAGTAGTATCAAGACAGGAGACTATGGCTACACCTTC
TRBJ2-7	few	TRBV6-1	TRBD1	CAAYRGQGYEQYF	TGTGCCGCGTACCGGGGACAGGGTTACGAGCAGTACTTC